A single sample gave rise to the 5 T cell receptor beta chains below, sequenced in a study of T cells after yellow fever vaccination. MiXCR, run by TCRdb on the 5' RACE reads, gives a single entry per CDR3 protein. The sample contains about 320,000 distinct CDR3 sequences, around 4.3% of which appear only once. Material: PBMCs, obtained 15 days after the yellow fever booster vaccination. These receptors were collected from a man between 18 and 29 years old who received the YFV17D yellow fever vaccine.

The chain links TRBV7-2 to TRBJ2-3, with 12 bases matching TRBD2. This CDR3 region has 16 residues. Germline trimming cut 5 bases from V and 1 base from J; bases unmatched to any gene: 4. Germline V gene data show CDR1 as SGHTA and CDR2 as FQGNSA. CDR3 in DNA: TGTGCCAGCAGCACTAGGACTAGCGGGGGCACAGATACGCAGTATTTT. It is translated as CASSTRTSGGTDTQYF.

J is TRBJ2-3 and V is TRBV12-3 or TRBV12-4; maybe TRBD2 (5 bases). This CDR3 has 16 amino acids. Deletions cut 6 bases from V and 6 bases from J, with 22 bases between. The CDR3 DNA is TGTGCCAGCAGGGCCGCCAGGAAATATCGCGGGGATACGCAGTATTTT. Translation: CASRAARKYRGDTQYF.

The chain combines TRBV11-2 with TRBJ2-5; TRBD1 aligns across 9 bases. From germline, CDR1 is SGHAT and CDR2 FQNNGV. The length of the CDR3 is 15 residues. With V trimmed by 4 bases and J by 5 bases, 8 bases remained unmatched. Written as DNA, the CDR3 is TGTGCCAGCAGCTCAGGAGACAGGGGGTGGGAGACCCAGTACTTC. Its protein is CASSSGDRGWETQYF.

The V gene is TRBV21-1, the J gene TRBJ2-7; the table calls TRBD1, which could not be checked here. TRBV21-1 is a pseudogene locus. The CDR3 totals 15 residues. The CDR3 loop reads CASSKGDRSSYEQYV. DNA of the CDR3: TGTGCCAGCAGCAAAGGGGACCGAAGCTCTTACGAGCAGTACGTC.

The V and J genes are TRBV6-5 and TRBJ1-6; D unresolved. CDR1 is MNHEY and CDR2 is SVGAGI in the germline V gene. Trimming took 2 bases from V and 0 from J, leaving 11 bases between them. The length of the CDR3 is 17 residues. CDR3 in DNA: TGTGCCAGCAGTTACCAGACGGGGAGCTCCTATAATTCACCCCTCCACTTT. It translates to CASSYQTGSSYNSPLHF.